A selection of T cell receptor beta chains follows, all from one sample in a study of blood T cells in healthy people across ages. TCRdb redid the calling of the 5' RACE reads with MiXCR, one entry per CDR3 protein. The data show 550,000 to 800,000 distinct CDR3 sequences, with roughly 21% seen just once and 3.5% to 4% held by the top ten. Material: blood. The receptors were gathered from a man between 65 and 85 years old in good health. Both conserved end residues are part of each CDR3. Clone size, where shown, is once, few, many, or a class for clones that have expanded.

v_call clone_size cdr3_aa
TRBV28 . CASSTPRPGQRGNEQFF
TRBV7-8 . CASSSQGQLYEQYF
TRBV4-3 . CASSQDSYYGYTF
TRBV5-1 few CASSPDSPQETQYF
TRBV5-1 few CASSLQGGYEKLFF
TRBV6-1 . CASELGGILTGELFF
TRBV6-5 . CASSRLALAKNIQYF
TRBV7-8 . CASSTGTGHGWGEQFF
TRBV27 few CASSGHAQETQYF
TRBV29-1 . CSVQAGAGTGELFF
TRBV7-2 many CASSLREGKKTQYF
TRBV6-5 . CASRSGTSLDTQYF
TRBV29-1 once CSVEDLSLNTEAFF
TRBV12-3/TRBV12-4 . CASSPPLAKNIQYF
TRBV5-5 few CASSLSWGRETQYF
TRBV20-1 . CSAWGGTGNTIYF
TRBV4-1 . CASSQIALTGSINQPQHF
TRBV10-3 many CAISTSGSYNEQFF
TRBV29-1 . CSVGRDRGTEAFF
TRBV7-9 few CASSVQESTEAFF
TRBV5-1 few CASSMEGGAVPDTQYF
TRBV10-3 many CATTTGAGDTQYF
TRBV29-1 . CSVKGGGTEAFF
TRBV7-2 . CASSFGGREPQHF
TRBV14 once CASSLTFNTEAFF
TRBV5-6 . CASSSRTGEQYF
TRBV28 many CASSPAGKAFF
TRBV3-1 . CASSQVLAGVNEQFF
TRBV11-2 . CASSPGQGAQPQHF
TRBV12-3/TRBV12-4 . CASGGGGADAQYF
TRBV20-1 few CSVRQGVGYEQYF
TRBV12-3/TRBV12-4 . CASSLFLGLAGITTDTQYF
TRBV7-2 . CASSSRLAGGFREQYF
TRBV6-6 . CASNQQGLWAFF
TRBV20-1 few CSASAGQAGYGYTF
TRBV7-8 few CASSLVTGLDTQYF
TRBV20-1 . CSASDRVTGELFF
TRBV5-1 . CASSKGLAGGLIEQYF
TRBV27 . CASSLTRGRDTQYF
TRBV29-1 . CSVGAGSSYNEQFF
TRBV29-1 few CSVRTGSTGELFF
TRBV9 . CASSVEGFGTGRQYF